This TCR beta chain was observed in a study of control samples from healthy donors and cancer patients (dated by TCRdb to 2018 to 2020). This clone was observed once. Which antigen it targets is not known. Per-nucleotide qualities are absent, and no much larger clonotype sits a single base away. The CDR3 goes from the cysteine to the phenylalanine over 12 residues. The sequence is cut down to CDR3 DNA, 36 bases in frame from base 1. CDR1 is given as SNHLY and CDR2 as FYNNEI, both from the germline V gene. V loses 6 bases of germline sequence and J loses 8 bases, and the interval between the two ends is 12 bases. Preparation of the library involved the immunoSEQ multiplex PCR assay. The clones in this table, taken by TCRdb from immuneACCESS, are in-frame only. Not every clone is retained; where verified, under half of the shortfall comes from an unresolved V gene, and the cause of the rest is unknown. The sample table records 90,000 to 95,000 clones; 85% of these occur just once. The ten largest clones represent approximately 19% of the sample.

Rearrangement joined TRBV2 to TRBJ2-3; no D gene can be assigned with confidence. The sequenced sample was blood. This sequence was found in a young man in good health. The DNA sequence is TGTGCCAGCAGAGCTCCCCCCCCTACGCAGTATTTT. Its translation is CASRAPPPTQYF.